This is a list of T cell receptor beta chains from one sample in a study of blood T cells in healthy people across ages. Each CDR3 protein gets one entry after TCRdb re-called the 5' RACE reads with MiXCR. The sample lists 1.5 million to 2 million distinct CDR3 sequences; roughly 52% were seen once. The sample taken for sequencing was blood. The receptor set was obtained from a woman aged 40 to 55 in good health. Both conserved end residues are part of each CDR3. Each record gives: CDR3 protein, CDR3 DNA, clone size, D gene, V gene, J gene. The D gene is left open where the match is weak. Part of the rows lack a size; the others show once, few, many or a class for expanded clones.

CDR3 protein: CASSSVGRDGLAKNIQYF
CDR3 DNA: TGTGCCAGCAGCTCCGTTGGGCGGGACGGCCTAGCCAAAAACATTCAGTACTTC
clone size: -
D gene: -
V gene: TRBV7-2
J gene: TRBJ2-4

CDR3 protein: CSVFKLTGQETQYF
CDR3 DNA: TGCAGCGTTTTCAAACTGACAGGCCAAGAGACCCAGTACTTC
clone size: few
D gene: -
V gene: TRBV29-1
J gene: TRBJ2-5

CDR3 protein: CSVSTAGQFF
CDR3 DNA: TGCAGCGTTAGCACAGCGGGGCAGTTCTTC
clone size: few
D gene: -
V gene: TRBV29-1
J gene: TRBJ2-1

CDR3 protein: CASSLLGQAKNIQYF
CDR3 DNA: TGTGCCAGCAGTTTATTGGGGCAGGCCAAAAACATTCAGTACTTC
clone size: few
D gene: -
V gene: TRBV27
J gene: TRBJ2-4

CDR3 protein: CSAMGLETQYF
CDR3 DNA: TGCAGTGCTATGGGCTTGGAGACCCAGTACTTC
clone size: -
D gene: -
V gene: TRBV20-1
J gene: TRBJ2-5

CDR3 protein: CASSSRWGAYEQYF
CDR3 DNA: TGTGCCAGCAGCTCGCGTTGGGGGGCGTACGAGCAGTACTTC
clone size: -
D gene: -
V gene: TRBV5-5
J gene: TRBJ2-7

CDR3 protein: CATSDFAGEAQYF
CDR3 DNA: TGTGCCACCAGCGACTTTGCGGGGGAGGCCCAGTACTTC
clone size: medium-sized
D gene: TRBD2
V gene: TRBV15
J gene: TRBJ2-5

CDR3 protein: CASSDGTGNEQFF
CDR3 DNA: TGTGCCAGCAGTGATGGGACAGGGAATGAGCAGTTCTTC
clone size: -
D gene: TRBD1
V gene: TRBV6-4
J gene: TRBJ2-1

CDR3 protein: CASSSTVWQPQHF
CDR3 DNA: TGTGCCAGCAGTTCGACAGTTTGGCAGCCCCAGCATTTT
clone size: -
D gene: -
V gene: TRBV27
J gene: TRBJ1-5

CDR3 protein: CSAHRGQDTSTPYGYTF
CDR3 DNA: TGCAGTGCTCACCGCGGTCAGGACACCTCAACCCCCTATGGCTACACCTTC
clone size: few
D gene: -
V gene: TRBV20-1
J gene: TRBJ1-2

CDR3 protein: CASSITGGNTYEQYF
CDR3 DNA: TGTGCCAGCAGCATTACAGGGGGAAATACCTACGAGCAGTACTTC
clone size: -
D gene: TRBD1
V gene: TRBV7-8
J gene: TRBJ2-7

CDR3 protein: CASSFTGQGSYEQYF
CDR3 DNA: TGTGCCAGCAGTTTTACGGGACAGGGGTCCTACGAGCAGTACTTC
clone size: few
D gene: TRBD1
V gene: TRBV28
J gene: TRBJ2-7

CDR3 protein: CASSLDISVETQYF
CDR3 DNA: TGTGCCAGCAGCTTAGATATTTCGGTGGAGACCCAGTACTTC
clone size: -
D gene: -
V gene: TRBV7-9
J gene: TRBJ2-5

CDR3 protein: CASSQDVGAGAVSNEQFF
CDR3 DNA: TGTGCCAGCAGCCAAGACGTTGGCGCGGGGGCGGTTTCCAATGAGCAGTTCTTC
clone size: once
D gene: -
V gene: TRBV4-2
J gene: TRBJ2-1

CDR3 protein: CASGEWSGGETQYF
CDR3 DNA: TGCGCCAGCGGAGAATGGAGCGGGGGAGAGACCCAGTACTTC
clone size: -
D gene: TRBD2
V gene: TRBV5-1
J gene: TRBJ2-5

CDR3 protein: CANRLVTGQGATGANVLTF
CDR3 DNA: TGTGCCAACAGACTCGTTACGGGACAGGGGGCGACAGGGGCCAACGTCCTGACTTTC
clone size: -
D gene: TRBD1
V gene: TRBV6-5
J gene: TRBJ2-6

CDR3 protein: CASRRNGGTNTGELFF
CDR3 DNA: TGTGCCAGCAGGAGAAACGGGGGAACGAACACCGGGGAGCTGTTTTTT
clone size: -
D gene: -
V gene: TRBV3-1
J gene: TRBJ2-2

CDR3 protein: CASRFLRKSRTSINEQFF
CDR3 DNA: TGTGCCAGCAGATTCCTTCGTAAGTCTCGGACTAGCATCAATGAGCAGTTCTTC
clone size: -
D gene: TRBD2
V gene: TRBV2
J gene: TRBJ2-1